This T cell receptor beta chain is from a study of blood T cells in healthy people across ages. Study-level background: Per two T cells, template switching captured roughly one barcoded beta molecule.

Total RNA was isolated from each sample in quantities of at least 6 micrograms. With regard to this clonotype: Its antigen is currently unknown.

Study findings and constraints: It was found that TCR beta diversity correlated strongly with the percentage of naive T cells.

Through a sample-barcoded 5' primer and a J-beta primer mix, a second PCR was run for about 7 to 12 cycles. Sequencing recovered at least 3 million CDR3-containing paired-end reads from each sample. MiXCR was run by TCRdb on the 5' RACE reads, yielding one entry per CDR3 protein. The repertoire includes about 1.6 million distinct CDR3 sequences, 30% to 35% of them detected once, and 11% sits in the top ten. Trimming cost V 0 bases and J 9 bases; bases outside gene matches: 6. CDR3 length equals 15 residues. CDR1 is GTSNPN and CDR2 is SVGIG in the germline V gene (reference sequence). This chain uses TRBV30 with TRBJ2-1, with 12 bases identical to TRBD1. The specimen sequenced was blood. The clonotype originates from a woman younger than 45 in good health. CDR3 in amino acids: CAWSVLGTGGLEQFF. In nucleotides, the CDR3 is TGTGCCTGGAGTGTATTAGGGACAGGGGGCCTTGAGCAGTTCTTC.